Presented here are 3 T cell receptor beta chains from one specimen sequenced in a study of T cells in Graves' hyperthyroidism and ophthalmopathy. RNA transcripts gave rise to amplified TCR beta CDR3 regions. An initial round of RT-PCR targeting the TCR CDR3 relied on the HTBI primer set. In TCRdb, the multiplex PCR reads were re-called with MiXCR into one record per CDR3 protein. The sample holds 300,000 to 350,000 distinct CDR3 sequences; roughly 18% are singletons and the top ten take roughly 15%. Material: blood. These receptors were obtained from a woman in her 40s with Graves' ophthalmopathy.

The sample holds many counts of this clonotype. This chain links TRBV6-5 with TRBJ1-2, with 10 bases fitting TRBD1. The germline V gene has CDR1 MNHEY and CDR2 SVGAGI. The CDR3 has 13 amino acids. V shed 7 bases, J shed 9 bases, and the junction held 8 bases outside the gene matches. The CDR3 reads CASKEGQGSRYTF. The CDR3, as DNA: TGTGCCAGCAAGGAGGGACAGGGGTCCCGCTACACCTTC.

This clonotype was seen repeatedly, ten times or more. CDR3 amino acids: CASGLVTTSVSYEQYF. CDR3 coding DNA: TGTGCTAGTGGTTTGGTTACTACTAGCGTTTCCTACGAGCAGTACTTC. V is TRBV12-5 and J is TRBJ2-7, with 7 bases identical to TRBD2. This CDR3 has 16 residues. Trimming removed 0 bases from V and 1 base from J; junction bases left unmatched: 6. From germline, CDR1 is LGHNT and CDR2 FRNRAP. The complete variable domain, with remaining parts taken from reference TRBV12-5 and TRBJ2-7, reads DARVTQTPRHKVTEMGQEVTMRCQPILGHNTVFWYRQTMMQGLELLAYFRNRAPLDDSGMPKDRFSAEMPDATLATLKIQPSEPRDSAVYFCASGLVTTSVSYEQYFGPGTRLTVT.

The chain uses TRBV28 and TRBJ2-5; the match to TRBD1 covers 9 bases. V dropped 3 bases and J dropped 2; count of bases not matched to a gene: 16. Germline V gene data show CDR1 as MDHEN and CDR2 as SYDVKM. The CDR3 loop spans 19 amino acids. CDR3 sequence (DNA): TGTGCCAGCAGTTTCCCTTATGGGGGGGGACAGGGACTTCAAGAGACCCAGTACTTC. This codes for CASSFPYGGGQGLQETQYF.